This passage covers 25 T cell receptor beta chains from one sample sequenced in a study of metastatic and nonmetastatic thyroid tumors. None of the patients had undergone any treatment ahead of thyroid surgery. TCRdb re-called clones from the PCR reads using MiXCR. The table shows 21,000 or so clones, with about 17% occurring only once. The material sequenced was blood. These receptors originate from a male donor with papillary thyroid cancer or a benign thyroid nodule (not recorded which). Some clones in this sample may be carry-over from other donors' samples.

This clone was detected ten times or more. The rearrangement uses TRBV28 and TRBJ1-2, with TRBD1 matching over 7 bases. Trimming at V came to 7 bases and at J to 0 bases, leaving 5 bases not matched to a gene. In germline, CDR1 is MDHEN, CDR2 SYDVKM. The CDR3 is 14 residues long. The CDR3 bases are TGTGCCAGCACCCCCGGGACAGCTAACTATGGCTACACCTTC. This codes for CASTPGTANYGYTF.

The table lists this clone with many counts. The V gene is TRBV19, the J gene TRBJ2-2, with D uncertain. The germline V gene encodes CDR1 LNHDA and CDR2 SQIVND (reference sequence). The ends were cut back, 3 bases at V and 7 bases at J, with 6 bases in the middle. This CDR3 has 12 amino acids. CDR3 loop: CASSIGYGELFF. The CDR3 coding sequence is TGTGCCAGTAGTATCGGCTACGGGGAGCTGTTTTTT.

This clone was recorded many times. The chain uses TRBV30 and TRBJ2-1; D possibly corresponds to TRBD2 (7 bases). Germline V CDR1 and CDR2: GTSNPN, SVGIG (reference sequence). This CDR3 region has 15 residues. V lost 0 bases to trimming and J lost 4 bases, with 13 bases between them. This CDR3 is CAWSVSEGGYNEQFF. Here the CDR3 DNA reads TGTGCCTGGAGTGTAAGCGAGGGGGGGTACAATGAGCAGTTCTTC.

This clone was counted ten times or more. The chain joins TRBV27 to TRBJ2-5, with 12 positions matching TRBD2. Germline values: CDR1 MNHEY, CDR2 SMNVEV (reference sequence). The CDR3 is 13 residues long. V shed 6 bases and J 4 bases; nucleotides not matched to a gene: 0. The CDR3 loop reads CASRLAGGETQYF. The DNA of the CDR3 is TGTGCCAGCAGACTAGCGGGAGGAGAGACCCAGTACTTC.

This clone has more than one count but fewer than ten. The chain employs TRBV6-5 and TRBJ2-7; D uncertain. V was pared by 4 bases and J by 2 bases, with 15 bases between. Germline CDR1 reads MNHEY; CDR2 reads SVGAGI. The CDR3 totals 15 residues. The CDR3 DNA follows: TGTGCCAGCAGTTTGCGAAAAATTGTTGCCTACGAGCAGTACTTC. Translation gives CASSLRKIVAYEQYF.

This clone was picked up many times. The chain combines TRBV11-1 with TRBJ1-5, with D maybe TRBD1 (5 bases). Per the germline V gene, CDR1 is SGHAT and CDR2 is FQDESV (reference sequence). The CDR3 length is 16 residues. V was cut by 5 bases and J by 7 bases, with 21 bases left in between. The DNA for the CDR3 is TGTGCCAGCAGCCTCCCACGGCGGGGGGGAGGCCAGCCCCAGCATTTT. As protein: CASSLPRRGGGQPQHF.

The CDR3 is CACPGTGYEKLFF. The CDR3, as DNA: TGTGCCTGTCCCGGGACAGGGTATGAAAAACTGTTTTTT. The J gene is TRBJ1-4, the V gene TRBV30, with TRBD1 identical over 9 bases. The trim removed 6 bases at V and 6 bases at J, leaving 5 bases unmatched. Germline CDR1 is GTSNPN and CDR2 is SVGIG (reference sequence). The CDR3 is 13 residues long.

This clone has a handful of counts. V is TRBV2 and J is TRBJ1-2; D may be TRBD1 (6 bases). CDR3 length: 14 residues. Trimming removed 1 base from V and 6 bases from J, with 12 bases in between. The germline V gene encodes CDR1 SNHLY and CDR2 FYNNEI. In DNA, the CDR3 is TGTGCCAGCAGTGAAGGCAGGGGAACAAATGGCTACACCTTC. This sequence encodes CASSEGRGTNGYTF. Variable domain in full (rest from reference TRBV2 and TRBJ1-2): EPEVTQTPSHQVTQMGQEVILRCVPISNHLYFYWYRQILGQKVEFLVSFYNNEISEKSEIFDDQFSVERPDGSNFTLKIRSTKLEDSAMYFCASSEGRGTNGYTFGSGTRLTVV.

There are many counts of this clone. Within the sample, other DNA sequences also encode this same CDR3. The chain employs TRBV7-9 and TRBJ2-1; 8 nucleotides align to TRBD2. The V segment lost 2 bases and the J segment 0 bases; nucleotides outside the gene matches: 3. Germline CDR1 reads SEHNR; CDR2 reads FQNEAQ (reference sequence). The CDR3 is made up of 16 amino acids. CDR3 nucleotides: TGTGCCAGCAGCTTATCGCTAGCGGGCTCCTACAATGAGCAGTTCTTC. It encodes CASSLSLAGSYNEQFF.

Within the sample, this clone is medium-sized. The gene calls are TRBV6-1 and TRBJ1-5; possibly TRBD1 for D (5 bases). This CDR3 comprises 15 residues. Germline CDR1 and CDR2: MNHNS and SASEGT. The V end was cut by 6 bases, the J end by 0 bases, with 12 bases between. Here the CDR3 reads CASSGTGYSNQPQHF. The CDR3, as DNA: TGTGCCAGCAGCGGGACCGGGTATAGCAATCAGCCCCAGCATTTT.

J is TRBJ2-7 and V is TRBV11-1, with 10 bases lining up with TRBD2. Trimming took 7 bases from V and 3 from J; bases not matched to a gene: 15. The CDR3 has 17 amino acids. CDR1 SGHAT and CDR2 FQDESV come from the germline V gene (reference sequence). CDR3 nucleotides: TGTGCCAGCATCTTCGGCGCTAGCGGGAGTGGGTTCTACGAGCAGTACTTC. It specifies CASIFGASGSGFYEQYF.

Remarks on this clone: At one boundary the junction diverges from the germline segment, which might be a read error. This rearrangement joins TRBV2 to TRBJ1-2, with unresolved D. The germline V gene encodes CDR1 SNHLY and CDR2 FYNNEI. The CDR3 runs 11 residues. CDR3 coding DNA: TGTGCCAGCAATCCCGCGTATGGTTACACCTTC. Translation: CASNPAYGYTF.

This clone was recorded many times. The chain joins TRBV24-1 to TRBJ1-5; D not certain. Germline CDR1 reads KGHDR; CDR2 reads SFDVKD. The CDR3 consists of 13 residues. Trimming left V 5 bases short and J 4 bases short, with 8 bases between. CDR3 DNA: TGTGCCACCAGTGGACCAGGAAATCAGCCCCAGCATTTT. Translation gives CATSGPGNQPQHF.

By sample share, this clone is medium-sized. The chain combines TRBV30 with TRBJ2-1, with D uncertain. The germline V and J ends were trimmed by 5 bases and 6 bases, with 5 bases remaining between them. The germline V gene encodes CDR1 GTSNPN and CDR2 SVGIG (reference sequence). CDR3 length equals 10 residues. The CDR3 DNA is TGTGCCTGGGGTTTCAATGAGCAGTTCTTC. Amino acid sequence: CAWGFNEQFF.

A note on this clone: Germline and junction disagree at one end, which may indicate a read error. This chain links TRBV24-1 with TRBJ2-2, with TRBD1 matching 8 bases. The CDR3 totals 17 residues. Germline V lookup: CDR1 KGHDR, CDR2 SFDVKD. Here the CDR3 reads CDTSDTNGTGDTGELFF. The CDR3 nucleotides are TGTGACACCAGTGATACGAACGGGACAGGCGACACCGGGGAGCTGTTTTTT.

The table lists this clone with a few counts. The chain carries TRBV28 and TRBJ1-1; D gene ambiguous. CDR1 and CDR2 (germline): MDHEN, SYDVKM. The germline V and J ends were trimmed by 8 bases and 4 bases, with 20 bases remaining between them. The CDR3 has 15 amino acids. The CDR3 sequence is CASLIGLGGGTEAFF. Written as DNA, the CDR3 is TGTGCCAGCCTTATAGGGTTGGGCGGTGGCACTGAAGCTTTCTTT.

In the case of this clone: A single base separates this from a much larger clone, so it may be a read error. The rearrangement uses TRBV6-4 and TRBJ2-3; 9 nucleotides line up with TRBD1. The CDR3 is 16 residues long. CDR1 and CDR2 (germline): MRHNA, SNTAGT. In nucleotides, the CDR3 is TGTGCCATCAGTGACGTTGTGGGACAGGGTAAAGATACGCAGTATTTT. Its translation is CAISDVVGQGKDTQYF.

This clone was observed at least ten times. This rearrangement joins TRBV9 to TRBJ2-5; D unresolved. V lost 3 bases and J 9 bases, leaving 24 bases between the germline ends. The CDR3 consists of 16 residues. Germline CDR1 SGDLS, CDR2 YYNGEE. In DNA form, the CDR3 reads TGTGCCAGCAGCGCCGGCGGACCTTCCCCCCACTTTCCCCAGTACTTC. Translation: CASSAGGPSPHFPQYF.

This clone was seen at least ten times. CDR3 amino acids: CSAREGGVWASTDTQYF. The CDR3 region has the DNA TGCAGTGCTAGAGAGGGGGGGGTATGGGCTAGCACAGATACGCAGTATTTT. This rearrangement joins TRBV20-1 to TRBJ2-3; 7 bases agree with TRBD2. The ends lost 0 bases at V and 0 bases at J; junction bases unmatched: 9. The CDR3 loop spans 17 amino acids. Germline assignment: CDR1 DFQATT and CDR2 SNEGSKA (reference sequence).

This clone was picked up many times. V is TRBV4-2 and J is TRBJ2-2; D is uncertain. This CDR3 is 13 amino acids long. In germline, CDR1 is LGHNA, CDR2 YNFKEQ. The V gene lost 0 bases and the J gene lost 5 bases, with 4 bases spanning the gap. CDR3 bases: TGTGCCAGCAGCCAAGAAGAAACCGGGGAGCTGTTTTTT. Its protein is CASSQEETGELFF.

This clone was seen at least ten times. The chain links TRBV3-1 to TRBJ2-1; 8 positions agree with TRBD2. V was clipped by 0 bases and J by 4 bases; unmatched bases: 2. The CDR3 is 15 amino acids. Germline loops: CDR1 LGHDT, CDR2 YNNKEL (reference sequence). The CDR3, as DNA: TGTGCCAGCAGCCAAGAACTAGCGGTTTACAATGAGCAGTTCTTC. It translates to CASSQELAVYNEQFF.

Ten or more counts support this clone. This chain joins TRBV11-2 and TRBJ1-5, with D tentatively TRBD1 (5 bases). The V gene lost 6 bases and the J gene lost 4 bases, with 10 bases spanning the gap. Germline V CDR1 and CDR2: SGHAT, FQNNGV. This CDR3 is built from 13 residues. CDR3 loop: CASRGGGNQPQHF. The CDR3 DNA reads TGTGCCAGCAGGGGTGGGGGTAATCAGCCCCAGCATTTT.

At least ten counts were recorded for this clone. The rearrangement joins TRBV20-1 to TRBJ1-6; TRBD1 matches at 7 bases. The CDR3 is made up of 14 amino acids. Per the germline V gene, CDR1 is DFQATT and CDR2 is SNEGSKA (reference sequence). Trimming at V came to 3 bases and at J to 6 bases, leaving 5 bases not matched to a gene. The CDR3 region has the DNA TGCAGTGCTAGGCCGGGACAGACTAATTCACCCCTCCACTTT. Protein product: CSARPGQTNSPLHF.

This clone was detected ten times or more. Different DNA sequences within this sample yield the same CDR3. The chain is built from TRBV15 and TRBJ2-1; tentatively, D is TRBD2 (5 bases). The CDR3 consists of 17 residues. From germline, CDR1 is LNHNV and CDR2 YYDKDF (reference sequence). V was cut by 3 bases and J by 0 bases, with 15 bases left in between. The CDR3 DNA reads TGTGCCACCAGCAGGGGAAAAGCGGTACGCTCCTACAATGAGCAGTTCTTC. Residues: CATSRGKAVRSYNEQFF.

The table lists this clone with a few counts. The V and J genes are TRBV6-1 and TRBJ1-6; 10 nucleotides align to TRBD1. Looked up from germline, CDR1 is MNHNS and CDR2 is SASEGT. V shed 6 bases and J 7 bases; nucleotides not matched to a gene: 6. The CDR3 contains 15 residues. In DNA form, the CDR3 reads TGTGCCAGCAGCCCCACGGGACAGGGGAATTCACCCCTCCACTTT. Its translation: CASSPTGQGNSPLHF.